These T cell receptor beta chains were read from a single sample in a study of beta chain features in type 1 diabetes. The repertoire was sequenced with immunoSEQ multiplex PCR; TCRdb's copy has only in-frame clones and lacks some. The profile shows around 150,000 clones, roughly 9% of them singletons. The specimen was central memory CD4+ T cells from blood. The receptors were sampled from a woman in her 30s with type 1 diabetes. Both conserved end residues are part of each CDR3.

V gene	CDR3 length	J gene	CDR3 protein
TRBV30	16	TRBJ1-5	CAWSSSRAISNQPQHF
TRBV11-3	17	TRBJ1-2	CASSLDSLGGTNYGYTF
TRBV4-1	18	TRBJ1-1	CASSRPGPLATLNTEAFF
TRBV15	14	TRBJ1-5	CATRKGDYSQPQHF
TRBV28	10	TRBJ2-7	CASGGPVQGF
TRBV7-9	14	TRBJ1-2	CASSPRDRNYGYTF
TRBV6-5	13	TRBJ2-1	CASSYEGYNEQFF
TRBV10-1	16	TRBJ2-1	CASSLSRGDDYNEQFF
TRBV29-1	15	TRBJ2-6	CSVYFSGSGANVLTF
TRBV7-8	14	TRBJ1-1	CASSATGEGAEAFF
TRBV4-1	15	TRBJ2-7	CASSAQAVTLYEQYF
TRBV4-1	16	TRBJ2-1	CASSHPGRSGMSEQFF
TRBV30	16	TRBJ2-6	CALDSTPSSGANVLTF
TRBV10-3	12	TRBJ2-1	CAIRGARNEQFF
TRBV29-1	17	TRBJ2-5	CSVEPPSVWAREETQYF
TRBV7-3	16	TRBJ2-1	CASSSGQLQVWDEQFF
TRBV20-1	10	TRBJ2-7	CSASLEEQYF
TRBV7-3	16	TRBJ2-1	CASSPSGLAGGYEQFF
TRBV28	13	TRBJ1-3	CASGRQWGNTIYF
TRBV28	11	TRBJ1-1	CASTREGKAFF
TRBV25-1	15	TRBJ1-2	CASSEVKGPHYGYTF
TRBV9	17	TRBJ2-7	CASSVLVGRYKPYEQYF
TRBV18	14	TRBJ2-5	CASHASRVKETQYF
TRBV4-1	15	TRBJ2-5	CASSLQTSGQETQYF
TRBV7-3	17	TRBJ2-1	CASSLTLISGRYNEQFF
TRBV18	15	TRBJ2-2	CASSSQGKNTGELFF
TRBV5-1	16	TRBJ2-7	CASSLALRSSSYEQYF
TRBV7-2	15	TRBJ2-1	CASSNPYRDYNEQFF
TRBV27	13	TRBJ1-1	CASSLRGGSKAFF
TRBV4-2	15	TRBJ1-1	CASSPYRGGSTEAFF
TRBV7-2	17	TRBJ2-1	CASSLASPSGRYNEQFF
TRBV12-5	14	TRBJ2-1	CASVPGQDNNEQFF
TRBV5-6	14	TRBJ1-3	CASSTGAYGNTIYF
TRBV4-1	14	TRBJ1-1	CASSQGGANTEAFF
TRBV29-1	13	TRBJ2-7	CSVERDRGGEQYF
TRBV12-5	19	TRBJ1-5	CASGLVPDGRADSNQPQHF
TRBV7-7	15	TRBJ2-3	CASSPIAGSTDTQYF
TRBV10-1	14	TRBJ2-4	CASSESQGADIQYF
TRBV29-1	14	TRBJ2-1	CSGSQTSGSGEQFF
TRBV6-6	14	TRBJ1-1	CASSYSRDSYEAFF
TRBV14	14	TRBJ1-1	CASSQARGGTEAFF
TRBV28	11	TRBJ2-7	CASTSNYEQYF
TRBV29-1	12	TRBJ2-5	CSVESGGETQYF
TRBV18	16	TRBJ1-1	CASSPLPDRSNTEAFF